The entry below gives a single TCR beta chain sequence along with its context. These data originate in a study of blood T cell repertoires in COVID-19. Germline assignment: CDR1 SGHTS and CDR2 YDEGEE. The CDR3 extends over 15 amino acids. Deletions cut 0 bases from V and 0 bases from J, with 4 bases between. Profiling relied on immunoSEQ multiplex PCR, and the TCRdb table lists in-frame clones only, not all of them. The sample records over 150,000 clones, roughly 81% being singletons. This receptor was identified in a man between 35 and 55 years old with acute or convalescent COVID-19. Material: peripheral blood. V gene TRBV5-8 combines with J gene TRBJ2-6; D unclear. As DNA, the CDR3 is TGTGCCAGCAGCTTGGTACTCTCTGGGGCCAACGTCCTGACTTTC. It translates to CASSLVLSGANVLTF.